The 29 T cell receptor beta chains below come from one sample, sequenced in a study of cytomegalovirus exposure and HLA in healthy donors. The primer mix had 60 Vbeta and 13 Jbeta primers. Generated by immunoSEQ multiplex PCR, the TCRdb table keeps only in-frame clones and is missing some. The table includes about 89,000 clones, less than 10% detected once. The specimen was PBMCs. These receptors were obtained from a man aged 50 to 60 in good health and CMV-seropositive.

V gene TRBV27 combines with J gene TRBJ1-2, with D possibly TRBD1 on 6 matching bases. Trimming took 5 bases from V and 7 from J, leaving 23 bases between them. The CDR3 runs 16 residues. The V gene's germline CDR1 is MNHEY and CDR2 SMNVEV (reference sequence). DNA for the CDR3: TGTGCCAGCAGTCCGGGTTTACGGGGGGGCATTGGTGGCTACACCTTC. This encodes CASSPGLRGGIGGYTF.

This clone was counted between two and nine times. The chain couples TRBV5-1 to TRBJ2-5; 7 positions agree with TRBD1. Matching the DNA end better, TRBJ2-7 makes the J call doubtful. The CDR3 contains 14 residues. Germline-derived CDR1 and CDR2 are SGHRS and YFSETQ. CDR3 DNA sequence: TGCGCCAGCAGGGGTGACAGGGTCGGCTACGAGCAGTACTTC. Encoded protein: CASRGDRVGYEQYF.

Here the CDR3 DNA reads TGTGCCAGCTCACCAATAGGAAGGGGCGAGCAGTACTTC. Translating gives CASSPIGRGEQYF. This chain connects TRBV18 to TRBJ2-7; possible D gene TRBD1, 5 bases. The V end was cut by 2 bases, the J end by 6 bases, with 11 bases between. Germline CDR1 reads KGHSH; CDR2 reads LQKENI. This CDR3 has 13 residues.

This clone was seen a few times. The chain uses TRBV29-1 and TRBJ1-2, with D tentatively TRBD1 (5 bases). The CDR3 loop spans 13 amino acids. V dropped 4 bases and J dropped 11 bases, with 20 bases sitting between them. Germline V gene data show CDR1 as SQVTM and CDR2 as ANQGSEA. CDR3: CSVVSERGTGYTF. The CDR3 bases are TGCAGCGTTGTCTCAGAAAGGGGAACTGGATACACCTTC.

A few counts support this clone. This chain joins TRBV5-1 and TRBJ1-2; 9 bases agree with TRBD1. J lost 4 bases, V lost 4 bases, and 5 bases had no gene match. Germline V gene lookup returns CDR1 SGHRS and CDR2 YFSETQ. The CDR3 contains 14 residues. The DNA for the CDR3 is TGCGCCAGCAGCAACCGGGGACAGGGCTATGGCTACACCTTC. Translating gives CASSNRGQGYGYTF.

The chain couples TRBV27 to TRBJ1-1, with 7 bases matching TRBD1. Looked up from germline, CDR1 is MNHEY and CDR2 is SMNVEV (reference sequence). The length of the CDR3 is 13 residues. V dropped 3 bases and J dropped 11; count of bases not matched to a gene: 9. The CDR3 DNA reads TGTGCCAGCAGTTTTGCCCGACAGGGTTTGGCTTTCTTT. Translation gives CASSFARQGLAFF.

The J gene is TRBJ2-1, the V gene TRBV10-2; TRBD1 might be the D (6 bases). V gave up 6 bases and J gave up 10 bases, with 16 bases separating them. Germline CDR1 reads WSHSY; CDR2 reads SAAADI. The CDR3 loop spans 13 amino acids. Here the CDR3 reads CASRLGHGKEQFF. CDR3 DNA sequence: TGCGCCAGCAGATTGGGACATGGAAAGGAGCAGTTCTTC.

The gene calls are TRBV7-9 and TRBJ2-3; 7 bases match TRBD1. CDR1 is SEHNR and CDR2 is FQNEAQ in the germline V gene (reference sequence). J was trimmed by 2 bases and V by 11 bases; bases with no gene match: 7. The CDR3 totals 13 residues. The CDR3: CAGTGASTDTQYF. CDR3 nucleotide sequence: TGTGCCGGAACAGGGGCTTCCACAGATACGCAGTATTTT.

This clone appeared a few times. Sequence at one end of the junction differs from germline and may be a read error. The V gene is TRBV6-1, the J gene TRBJ1-3; 8 bases line up with TRBD1. The germline V gene encodes CDR1 MNHNS and CDR2 SASEGT. This CDR3 spans 14 amino acids. The CDR3: CAGSETGAGNTIYF. The CDR3 coding sequence is TGTGCCGGCAGTGAGACAGGGGCTGGAAACACCATATATTTT.

The chain links TRBV28 to TRBJ2-4, with D possibly TRBD2 on 6 matching bases. The CDR3 runs to 16 residues. Germline CDR1 is MDHEN and CDR2 is SYDVKM. Between the trimmed V and J ends, which lost 5 bases and 0 bases, there was a span of 14 bases. The CDR3 nucleotides are TGTGCCAGCAGTCTATACGGGACTTTAGCCAAAAACATTCAGTACTTC. This sequence encodes CASSLYGTLAKNIQYF.

J is TRBJ2-2 and V is TRBV5-1; TRBD2 agrees at 8 bases. J was trimmed by 5 bases and V by 5 bases; bases with no gene match: 8. CDR1 and CDR2 from the germline V gene are SGHRS and YFSETQ. This CDR3 spans 15 amino acids. CDR3 residues: CASRVTAGGTGELFF. The CDR3, as DNA: TGCGCCAGCAGGGTGACGGCGGGAGGTACCGGGGAGCTGTTTTTT.

This chain joins TRBV15 and TRBJ1-6; 11 bases fit TRBD1. The J segment lost 10 bases and the V segment lost 3 bases, leaving 5 bases of the junction unmatched. Germline V gene lookup returns CDR1 LNHNV and CDR2 YYDKDF (reference sequence). There are 15 residues in the CDR3. Here the CDR3 reads CATSRDRGLRSPLHF. The CDR3 nucleotides read TGTGCCACCAGCAGGGACAGGGGGCTTCGGTCACCCCTCCACTTT.

There are a few counts of this clone. The genes are TRBV7-3 and TRBJ2-2; D ambiguous. The V end was cut by 2 bases, the J end by 6 bases, with 13 bases between. Germline lookup yields CDR1 SGHTA and CDR2 FQGTGA. This CDR3 region has 15 residues. CDR3 amino acids: CASSLGSMAAGELFF. The CDR3 bases are TGTGCCAGCAGCTTAGGGTCCATGGCGGCCGGGGAGCTGTTTTTT.

This clone was found a few times. The chain carries TRBV5-1 and TRBJ1-4; possibly TRBD1 for D (5 bases). CDR3 size: 16 residues. Trimming removed 1 base at V and 5 bases at J, with 15 bases between. CDR1 and CDR2 (germline): SGHRS, YFSETQ. CDR3 nucleotide sequence: TGCGCCAGCAGCTTGTCGGCCATGGGGGGAAATGAAAAACTGTTTTTT. This translates into CASSLSAMGGNEKLFF.

This clone was picked up a small number of times. The chain combines TRBV2 with TRBJ2-7, with a tentative D call TRBD2 (5 bases). The CDR3 loop spans 14 amino acids. Germline CDR1 SNHLY, CDR2 FYNNEI. With 6 bases removed from V and 3 bases from J, the gap between germline ends came to 15 bases. The CDR3 region is CASRFGILVYEQYF. Written as DNA, the CDR3 is TGTGCCAGCAGGTTCGGGATACTAGTCTACGAGCAGTACTTC.

This clone has more than one count but fewer than ten. This sequence joins TRBV27 and TRBJ2-3; the match to TRBD2 covers 14 bases. CDR1 and CDR2 from the germline V gene are MNHEY and SMNVEV (reference sequence). The CDR3 contains 17 residues. With 6 bases clipped from V and 4 bases from J, the junction kept 9 bases outside the gene matches. CDR3 DNA: TGTGCCAGCAGGGGGACTAGCGGGAGTCTGGTCCCAGATACGCAGTATTTT. This translates into CASRGTSGSLVPDTQYF.

There are a few counts of this clone. CDR3 loop: CASSPLTQNTEAFF. CDR3 coding DNA: TGCGCCAGCAGCCCCCTCACACAGAACACTGAAGCTTTCTTT. The chain has TRBV5-1 and TRBJ1-1; unclear D gene. The CDR3 runs 14 residues. V lost 4 bases and J 1 base, leaving 11 bases between the germline ends. CDR1 SGHRS and CDR2 YFSETQ come from the germline V gene.

The V gene is TRBV4-2, the J gene TRBJ1-4; the match to TRBD1 covers 8 bases. V was pared by 1 base and J by 5 bases, with 6 bases of the junction left unmatched. Germline V gene sequence: CDR1 LGHNA, CDR2 YNFKEQ. The CDR3 has 16 amino acids. The CDR3 reads CASSQGPGQGNEKLFF. The CDR3 DNA reads as TGTGCCAGCAGCCAAGGACCAGGACAGGGAAATGAAAAACTGTTTTTT.

The table lists this clone with a few counts. The gene calls are TRBV30 and TRBJ1-5; possible D gene TRBD1, 5 bases. V was clipped by 2 bases and J by 0 bases, with 8 bases between them. The CDR3 loop spans 14 amino acids. Germline CDR1 reads GTSNPN; CDR2 reads SVGIG (reference sequence). The CDR3 loop is CAWSRQTSNQPQHF. Here the CDR3 DNA reads TGTGCCTGGAGTAGACAGACTAGCAATCAGCCCCAGCATTTT.

This clone was seen a few times. CDR3 in DNA: TGTGCCATCAGGGGGGGACAGGGGAATCTAGATACGCAGTATTTT. The encoded protein is CAIRGGQGNLDTQYF. The V call is TRBV10-3, the J call TRBJ2-3; 10 nucleotides agree with TRBD1. Germline-derived CDR1 and CDR2 are ENHRY and SYGVKD. The length of the CDR3 is 15 residues. Germline trimming cut 6 bases from V and 5 bases from J; bases unmatched to any gene: 8.

The J gene is TRBJ1-5, the V gene TRBV18, with TRBD1 as a possible D gene (5 bases). CDR3 length: 15 amino acids. Trimming took 2 bases from V and 6 from J, leaving 14 bases between them. Looked up from germline, CDR1 is KGHSH and CDR2 is LQKENI. The DNA of the CDR3 is TGTGCCAGCTCACCAGACAGACCGATGGTTCAGCCCCAGCATTTT. Translation: CASSPDRPMVQPQHF.

The CDR3 reads CASSTHTRAGSPLHF. CDR3 in DNA: TGTGCCAGCAGCACTCACACGAGGGCTGGTTCACCCCTCCACTTT. The chain carries TRBV21-1 and TRBJ1-6. TRBV21-1 is designated a pseudogene. CDR3 length: 15 amino acids.

The chain links TRBV5-1 to TRBJ2-7; 9 nucleotides line up with TRBD1. Germline lookup yields CDR1 SGHRS and CDR2 YFSETQ. The CDR3 is 15 residues long. With 4 bases clipped from V and 1 base from J, the junction kept 6 bases outside the gene matches. CDR3 protein: CASSARDRVSYEQYF. Here the CDR3 DNA reads TGCGCCAGCAGCGCCCGGGACAGGGTTTCCTACGAGCAGTACTTC.

The V call is TRBV4-2, the J call TRBJ1-1; D is uncertain. Germline V lookup: CDR1 LGHNA, CDR2 YNFKEQ. V lost 0 bases, J lost 3 bases, and 14 bases lay in between. This CDR3 contains 16 residues. CDR3 nucleotide sequence: TGTGCCAGCAGCCAAGAGGCGGCCGCCACTGACACTGAAGCTTTCTTT. Translating it yields CASSQEAAATDTEAFF.

This clone was recorded a few times. CDR3 nucleotides: TGTGCCAGCTCATCGACAGGGATCCACACCGGGGAGCTGTTTTTT. This codes for CASSSTGIHTGELFF. This chain joins TRBV18 and TRBJ2-2; 7 nucleotides match TRBD1. Trimming at V came to 5 bases and at J to 3 bases, leaving 6 bases not matched to a gene. The CDR3 runs to 15 residues. Looked up from germline, CDR1 is KGHSH and CDR2 is LQKENI.

The table lists this clone with a few counts. V and J are TRBV6-6 and TRBJ1-4; 7 nucleotides match TRBD1. Germline lookup yields CDR1 MNHNY and CDR2 SVGAGI (reference sequence). The CDR3 loop spans 13 amino acids. Losses at the gene ends were 6 bases for V and 8 bases for J; bases not matched to a gene: 6. CDR3: CASRPGDSEKLFF. The CDR3 DNA is TGTGCCAGCAGACCCGGGGACAGCGAAAAACTGTTTTTT.

A few counts support this clone. The rearrangement uses TRBV5-4 and TRBJ2-1, with 12 bases matching TRBD1. There are 19 residues in the CDR3. The germline V gene has CDR1 SGHNT and CDR2 YYREEE (reference sequence). Unmatched junction bases numbered 11, after V lost 4 bases and J lost 0 bases. The CDR3 is CASSPGGGQGASSYNEQFF. DNA for the CDR3: TGTGCCAGCAGCCCCGGCGGGGGACAGGGGGCTAGCTCCTACAATGAGCAGTTCTTC.

This clone has a handful of counts. The gene calls are TRBV2 and TRBJ2-1; perhaps TRBD2 as D (5 bases). The ends were cut back, 3 bases at V and 8 bases at J, with 5 bases in the middle. The CDR3 length is 11 residues. Germline CDR1 is SNHLY and CDR2 is FYNNEI. CDR3 loop: CASSERDEQFF. The CDR3 DNA reads TGTGCCAGCAGTGAGAGGGATGAGCAGTTCTTC.

Of note for this clone: Its ends do not fully match the called genes, so a read error is possible. The same CDR3 arises from other DNA sequences in this sample as well. The chain joins TRBV5-4 to TRBJ2-7; tentative D call: TRBD2 (5 bases). Per the germline V gene, CDR1 is SGHNT and CDR2 is YYREEE (reference sequence). The CDR3 extends over 13 amino acids. CDR3 loop: CASSLVPAEEQYF. The CDR3 region has the DNA TGTGCCAGCAGCTTGGTGCCAGCGGAAGAGCAGTACTTT.